Following are 4 T cell receptor beta chains from one sample sequenced in a study of blood T cell repertoires in COVID-19. Clones were read by immunoSEQ multiplex PCR, and TCRdb kept only the in-frame ones, dropping some. The repertoire has more than 100,000 clones, around 89% of them found once; the top ten carry 2% to 2.5%. The material sequenced was peripheral blood. The receptors come from a man aged 65-85 years with active COVID-19.

The chain recombines TRBV5-1 with TRBJ1-6; D is unresolved. CDR1 and CDR2 (germline): SGHRS, YFSETQ. Trimming stripped 6 bases from V and 0 bases from J, with 7 bases between. The CDR3 runs 14 residues. CDR3 coding DNA: TGCGCCAGCACCGCGAGCTCCTATAATTCACCCCTCCACTTT. Amino acid sequence: CASTASSYNSPLHF.

The V call is TRBV9, the J call TRBJ2-1; TRBD2 aligns across 10 bases. Trimming at V came to 0 bases and at J to 7 bases, leaving 1 base not matched to a gene. CDR3 length: 14 residues. Germline CDR1 and CDR2: SGDLS and YYNGEE. CDR3: CASSVDSGRNEQFF. In nucleotides, the CDR3 is TGTGCCAGCAGCGTAGATAGCGGGAGGAATGAGCAGTTCTTC.

This clone was counted once. The sample contains more than one DNA sequence encoding this CDR3. The chain uses TRBV7-9 and TRBJ2-7, with D possibly being TRBD1 (6 bases). The CDR3 is 13 amino acids. Germline CDR1 is SEHNR and CDR2 is FQNEAQ (reference sequence). V lost 5 bases to trimming and J lost 1 base, with 9 bases between them. The CDR3 spells CASSPGTSYEQYF. The CDR3 nucleotides are TGTGCCAGCAGCCCGGGGACATCCTACGAGCAGTACTTC. The entire variable domain, with the rest obtained from reference TRBV7-9 and TRBJ2-7, is as follows: DTGVSQNPRHKITKRGQNVTFRCDPISEHNRLYWYRQTLGQGPEFLTYFQNEAQLEKSRLLSDRFSAERPKGSFSTLEIQRTEQGDSAMYLCASSPGTSYEQYFGPGTRLTVT.

The chain recombines TRBV6-5 with TRBJ1-4, with a weak D call TRBD1 (6 bases). Germline CDR1 reads MNHEY; CDR2 reads SVGAGI. V was shortened by 6 bases and J by 8 bases, with 10 bases between the two germline ends. This CDR3 contains 12 residues. CDR3 sequence (DNA): TGTGCCAGCAGGGGGGCTGAGGAAAAACTGTTTTTT. Residues: CASRGAEEKLFF.